Reported below is one TCR beta chain. From germline, CDR1 is GTSNPN and CDR2 SVGIG (reference sequence). V dropped 3 bases and J dropped 6 bases, with 11 bases sitting between them. The CDR3 runs to 12 residues. Authors' data handling: Amplification of reference gene primers was used by the study to estimate nucleated cell counts. Sequencing was performed with immunoSEQ multiplex PCR; in TCRdb, only in-frame clones are kept and a portion is missing. That table is the source of V, J and clone size, and D and trimming were worked out from the DNA. The sample lists more than 300,000 clones, about nine tenths occurring once. This study enrolled people aged roughly 18 to 90 from about two dozen US geographic areas. Exposed study participants had met a COVID-19 case within 2 weeks before entry. This sample is drawn from a study of blood T cell repertoires in COVID-19. At the level of the study: Sources were T cells, B-cell-depleted T cells, or PBMCs; the material itself was cDNA or gDNA.

This clonotype was obtained from a woman in her forties who had been exposed to COVID-19. The sequenced sample was PBMCs or T cells enriched from blood (not recorded which). The chain employs TRBV30 and TRBJ1-2, with a weak D call TRBD1 (6 bases). DNA for the CDR3: TGTGCCTGGAGCAGGGGCAATCATGGCTACACCTTC. Its protein is CAWSRGNHGYTF.